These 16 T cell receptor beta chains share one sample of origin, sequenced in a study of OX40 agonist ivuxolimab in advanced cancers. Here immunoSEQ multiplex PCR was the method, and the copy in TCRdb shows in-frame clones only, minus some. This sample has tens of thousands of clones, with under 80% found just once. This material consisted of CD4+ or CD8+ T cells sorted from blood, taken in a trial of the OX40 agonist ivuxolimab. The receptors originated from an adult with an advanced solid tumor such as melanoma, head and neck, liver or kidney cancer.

The CDR3 nucleotides read TGTGCCAGCAGTTTATCGGCACTAGCGGAATACAATGAGCAGTTCTTC. Its translation: CASSLSALAEYNEQFF. The J gene is TRBJ2-1, the V gene TRBV27, with 8 bases identical to TRBD2. CDR1 and CDR2 (germline): MNHEY, SMNVEV (reference sequence). V was clipped by 0 bases and J by 4 bases; unmatched bases: 5. This CDR3 spans 16 amino acids.

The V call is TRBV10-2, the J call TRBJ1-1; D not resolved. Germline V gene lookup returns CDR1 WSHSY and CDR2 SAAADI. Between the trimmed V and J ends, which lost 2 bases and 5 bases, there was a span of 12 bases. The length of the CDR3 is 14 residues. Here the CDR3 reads CASSEAWGKTEAFF. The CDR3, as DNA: TGCGCCAGCAGTGAGGCATGGGGAAAAACTGAAGCTTTCTTT.

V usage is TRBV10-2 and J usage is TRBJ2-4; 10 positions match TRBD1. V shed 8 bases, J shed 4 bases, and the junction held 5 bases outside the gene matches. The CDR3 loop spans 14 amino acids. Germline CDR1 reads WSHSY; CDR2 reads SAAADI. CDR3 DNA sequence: TGCGCCAGCGGCCGGGGACAGGGGAAAAACATTCAGTACTTC. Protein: CASGRGQGKNIQYF.

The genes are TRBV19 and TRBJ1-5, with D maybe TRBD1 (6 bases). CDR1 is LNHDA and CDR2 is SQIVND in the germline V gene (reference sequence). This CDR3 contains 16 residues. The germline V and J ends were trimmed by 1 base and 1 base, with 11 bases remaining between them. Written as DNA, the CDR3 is TGTGCCAGTAGTATAGGGAGGGGGTTAAGCAATCAGCCCCAGCATTTT. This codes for CASSIGRGLSNQPQHF.

The CDR3 spells CASSVWVEMNTEAFF. The CDR3 DNA is TGTGCCAGCAGCGTCTGGGTTGAAATGAACACTGAAGCTTTCTTT. The chain links TRBV21-1 to TRBJ1-1. TRBV21-1 is recorded as a pseudogene. The CDR3 totals 15 residues.

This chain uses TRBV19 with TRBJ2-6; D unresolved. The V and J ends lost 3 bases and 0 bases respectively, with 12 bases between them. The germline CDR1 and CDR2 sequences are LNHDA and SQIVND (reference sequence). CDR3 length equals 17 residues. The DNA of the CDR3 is TGTGCCAGTAGTATGGGCAGTCCTCTCTCTGGGGCCAACGTCCTGACTTTC. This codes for CASSMGSPLSGANVLTF.

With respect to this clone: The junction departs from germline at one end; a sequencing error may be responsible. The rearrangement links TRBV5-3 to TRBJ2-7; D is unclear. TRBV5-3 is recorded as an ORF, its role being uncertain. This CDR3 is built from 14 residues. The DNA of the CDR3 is TGTGCCAGCAGCTTGGGCGGTCTAGCCTACGAGCAGTACTTC. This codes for CASSLGGLAYEQYF.

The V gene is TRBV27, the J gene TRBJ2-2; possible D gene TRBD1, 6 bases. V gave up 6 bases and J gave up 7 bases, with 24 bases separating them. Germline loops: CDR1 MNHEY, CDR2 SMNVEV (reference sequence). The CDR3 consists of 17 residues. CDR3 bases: TGTGCCAGCAGCATTAGGGGCCAGGGGAGTTGGGTCGGGGAGCTGTTTTTT. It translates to CASSIRGQGSWVGELFF.

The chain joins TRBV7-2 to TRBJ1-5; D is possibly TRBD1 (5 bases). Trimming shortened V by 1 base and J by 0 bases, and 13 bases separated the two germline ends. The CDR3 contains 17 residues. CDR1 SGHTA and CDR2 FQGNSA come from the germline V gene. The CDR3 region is CASSLGRGWPSNQPQHF. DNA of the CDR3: TGTGCCAGCAGCTTAGGGCGGGGCTGGCCTAGCAATCAGCCCCAGCATTTT.

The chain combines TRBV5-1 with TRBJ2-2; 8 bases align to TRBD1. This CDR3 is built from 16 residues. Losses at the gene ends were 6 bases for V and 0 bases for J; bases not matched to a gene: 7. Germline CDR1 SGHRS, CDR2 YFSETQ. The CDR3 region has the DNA TGCGCCAGCATGAGACAGGGGTTCACGAACACCGGGGAGCTGTTTTTT. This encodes CASMRQGFTNTGELFF.

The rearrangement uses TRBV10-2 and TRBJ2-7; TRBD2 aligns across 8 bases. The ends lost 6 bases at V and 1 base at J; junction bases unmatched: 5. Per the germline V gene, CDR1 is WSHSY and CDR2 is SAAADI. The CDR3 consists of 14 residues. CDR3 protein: CASRDSGESYEQYF. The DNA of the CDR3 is TGCGCCAGCAGGGATAGCGGGGAATCCTACGAGCAGTACTTC.

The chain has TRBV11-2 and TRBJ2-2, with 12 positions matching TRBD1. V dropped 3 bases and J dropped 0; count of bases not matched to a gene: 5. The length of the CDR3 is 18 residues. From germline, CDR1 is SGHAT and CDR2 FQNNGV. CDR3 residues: CASSFGGTGGPNTGELFF. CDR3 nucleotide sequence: TGTGCCAGCAGCTTCGGCGGGACAGGGGGCCCGAACACCGGGGAGCTGTTTTTT.

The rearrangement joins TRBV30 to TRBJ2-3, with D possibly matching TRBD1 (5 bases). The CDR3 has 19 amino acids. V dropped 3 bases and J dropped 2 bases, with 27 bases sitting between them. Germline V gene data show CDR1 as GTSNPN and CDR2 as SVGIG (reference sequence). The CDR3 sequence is CAWSAAKGWGPTFTDTQYF. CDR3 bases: TGTGCCTGGAGCGCCGCAAAGGGTTGGGGCCCTACCTTCACAGATACGCAGTATTTT.

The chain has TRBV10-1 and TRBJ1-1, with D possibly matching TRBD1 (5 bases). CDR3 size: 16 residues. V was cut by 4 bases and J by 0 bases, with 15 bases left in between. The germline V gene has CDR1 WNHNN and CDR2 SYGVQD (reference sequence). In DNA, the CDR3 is TGCGCCAGCAGTGCGACCAGGGTGACTATGAACACTGAAGCTTTCTTT. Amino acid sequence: CASSATRVTMNTEAFF.

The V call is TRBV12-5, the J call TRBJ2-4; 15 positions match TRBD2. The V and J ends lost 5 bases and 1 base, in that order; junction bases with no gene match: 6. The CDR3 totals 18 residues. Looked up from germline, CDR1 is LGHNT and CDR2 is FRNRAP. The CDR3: CASGPGLAGGLAKNIQYF. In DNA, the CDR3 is TGTGCTAGTGGTCCGGGACTAGCGGGGGGACTGGCCAAAAACATTCAGTACTTC. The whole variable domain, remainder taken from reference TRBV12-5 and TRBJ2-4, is DARVTQTPRHKVTEMGQEVTMRCQPILGHNTVFWYRQTMMQGLELLAYFRNRAPLDDSGMPKDRFSAEMPDATLATLKIQPSEPRDSAVYFCASGPGLAGGLAKNIQYFGAGTRLSVL.

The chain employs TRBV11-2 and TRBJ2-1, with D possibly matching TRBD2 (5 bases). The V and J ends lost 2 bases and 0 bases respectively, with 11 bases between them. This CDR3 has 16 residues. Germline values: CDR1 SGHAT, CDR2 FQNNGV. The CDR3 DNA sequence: TGTGCCAGCAGCTTAACCCCGGGGAGCTCCTACAATGAGCAGTTCTTC. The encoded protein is CASSLTPGSSYNEQFF.